This T cell receptor beta chain originates from a study of T cells after posttransplantation cyclophosphamide. General observations from the study: After PTCy, TRB diversity resembled that of CNI/methotrexate controls. Blood and skin or GI T cell repertoires showed limited TRB overlap. Later post-transplant blood repertoires were often dominated by donor CD8+ memory clones.

Clones were sequenced by immunoSEQ multiplex PCR, and TCRdb holds only the in-frame ones, with some missing. The sample has roughly 24,000 clones, none seen only once. This clone was seen repeatedly, ten times or more. Its antigen is as yet unknown. Looked up from germline, CDR1 is SGDLS and CDR2 is YYNGEE. After removal of 6 bases from V and 6 bases from J, the junction contained 11 bases not matched to a gene. The CDR3 is made up of 15 amino acids. This TCR was sampled from a woman aged 60-75 years in good health, CMV-negative, and a related stem cell transplant donor. Input material: PBMCs. The chain carries TRBV9 and TRBJ2-3; 9 bases are shared with TRBD2. The CDR3 nucleotides read TGTGCCAGCACCGTGAGCGGGAGGAGTGGGGATACGCAGTATTTT. Amino acid sequence: CASTVSGRSGDTQYF.